This TCR beta chain was captured by sequencing in a study of T cell changes during pregnancy in multiple sclerosis. Clones were read by immunoSEQ multiplex PCR, and TCRdb kept only the in-frame ones, dropping some. The sample records tens of thousands of clones, about 92% being singletons. The receptor was derived from a female donor in good health, enrolled as a control in a pregnancy study. The sequencing used peripheral blood, collected in the third trimester of pregnancy.

This chain's CDR3 is CASSRQAGGETQYF. The CDR3 DNA reads as TGTGCCAGCAGTCGACAGGCGGGGGGGGAGACCCAGTACTTC. This rearrangement joins TRBV28 to TRBJ2-5; 9 bases align to TRBD2. V lost 5 bases, J lost 5 bases, and 6 bases stayed unmatched. The germline V gene encodes CDR1 MDHEN and CDR2 SYDVKM. This CDR3 contains 14 residues.